This T cell receptor (beta chain) was captured by sequencing in a study of blood T cell repertoires in COVID-19. In terms of age and location, participants ranged from about 18 to 89 years and lived in about two dozen US areas. The method was immunoSEQ multiplex PCR; TCRdb's version includes in-frame clones alone and lacks a portion of them. The sample records roughly 180,000 clones, roughly 80% being singletons. V lost 5 bases and J 7 bases, leaving 16 bases between the germline ends. Per germline, CDR1 SGDLS and CDR2 YYNGEE. The CDR3 runs 14 residues. Source material: PBMCs or T cells enriched from blood (not recorded which). The chain links TRBV9 to TRBJ2-1, with a possible D match to TRBD1 (5 bases). The receptor was derived from a woman aged 40 to 55 with acute COVID-19. CDR3 bases: TGTGCCAGCAGTACTCAGGGCTTTGGGAATGAGCAGTTCTTC. Protein sequence: CASSTQGFGNEQFF.